This T cell receptor (beta chain) appears in the sequencing data of a study of shared clonotypes between healthy human individuals. Here immunoSEQ multiplex PCR was the method, and the copy in TCRdb shows in-frame clones only, minus some. The sample lists about 980,000 clones; over 75% were seen once. In this sample, this clone turned up many times. The sample consisted of memory CD4+ T cells sorted from blood. Subset reported: CD45RA-negative fraction. The clonotype was recovered from a man aged 18 to 29 in good health.

The CDR3 DNA is TGTGCCAGCTGGCAGGGTTTTCTCGAGCAGTACTTC. Amino acids: CASWQGFLEQYF. J is TRBJ2-7 and V is TRBV6-1, with a weak D call TRBD1 (5 bases). CDR3 length: 12 residues. From germline, CDR1 is MNHNS and CDR2 SASEGT. Trimming stripped 8 bases from V and 6 bases from J, with 14 bases between.